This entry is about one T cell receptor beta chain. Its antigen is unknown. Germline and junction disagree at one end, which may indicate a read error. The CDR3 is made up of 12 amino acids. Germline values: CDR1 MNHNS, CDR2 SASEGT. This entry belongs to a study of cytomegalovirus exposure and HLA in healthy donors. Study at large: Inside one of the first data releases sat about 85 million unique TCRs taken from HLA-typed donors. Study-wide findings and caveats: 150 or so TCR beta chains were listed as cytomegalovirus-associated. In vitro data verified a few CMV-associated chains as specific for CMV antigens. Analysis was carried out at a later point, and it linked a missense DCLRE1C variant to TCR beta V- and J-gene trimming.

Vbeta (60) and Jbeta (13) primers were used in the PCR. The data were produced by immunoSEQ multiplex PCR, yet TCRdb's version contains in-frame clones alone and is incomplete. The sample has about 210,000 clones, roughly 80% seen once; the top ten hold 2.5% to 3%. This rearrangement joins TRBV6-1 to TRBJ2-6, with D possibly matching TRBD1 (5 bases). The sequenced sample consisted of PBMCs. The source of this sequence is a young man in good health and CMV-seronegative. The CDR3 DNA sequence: TGTGCCAGCCGAGCTGGGGCCAGCGTCCTGACTTTC. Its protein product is CASRAGASVLTF.